These 27 T cell receptor beta chains share one sample of origin, sequenced in a study of cytomegalovirus exposure and HLA in healthy donors. 13 Jbeta primers and 60 Vbeta primers were used for the PCR. Using immunoSEQ multiplex PCR, the repertoire was profiled, and TCRdb retains in-frame clones only, with some absent. This sample yields around 150,000 clones, of which about 74% are seen a single time; over 2% belongs to the top ten. Sequenced sample: PBMCs. These TCRs come from a man younger than 40 in good health and CMV-seronegative.

This clone was observed once. The sample has other DNA sequences that encode this CDR3 too. This chain uses TRBV6-5 with TRBJ1-5; the D gene is possibly TRBD1 (5 bases). Germline V gene lookup returns CDR1 MNHEY and CDR2 SVGAGI. Trimming left V 0 bases short and J 7 bases short, with 7 bases between. The CDR3 spans 13 residues. CDR3 nucleotides: TGTGCCAGCAGTTACTCTAGGGGACAGCCCCAGCATTTT. It translates to CASSYSRGQPQHF.

This rearrangement joins TRBV5-1 to TRBJ2-7; no definite D call. CDR3 length: 13 amino acids. The germline gives CDR1 SGHRS, CDR2 YFSETQ. V was pared by 0 bases and J by 4 bases, with 8 bases between. CDR3 residues: CASSLAGFYEQYF. CDR3 nucleotides: TGCGCCAGCAGCTTGGCAGGTTTTTACGAGCAGTACTTC.

J is TRBJ2-7 and V is TRBV5-4; tentative D call: TRBD2 (5 bases). V lost 4 bases and J 2 bases, leaving 16 bases between the germline ends. CDR1 and CDR2 (germline): SGHNT, YYREEE (reference sequence). The CDR3 contains 15 residues. The CDR3 nucleotides are TGTGCCAGCAGCCTTCTCGGGATGCCTCCCTACGAGCAGTACTTC. It codes for CASSLLGMPPYEQYF. The entire variable domain, with the rest obtained from reference TRBV5-4 and TRBJ2-7, is as follows: ETGVTQSPTHLIKTRGQQVTLRCSSQSGHNTVSWYQQALGQGPQFIFQYYREEENGRGNFPPRFSGLQFPNYSSELNVNALELDDSALYLCASSLLGMPPYEQYFGPGTRLTVT.

A few counts support this clone. V is TRBV5-3 and J is TRBJ1-1; perhaps TRBD1 as D (6 bases). TRBV5-3 is an ORF, with its function uncertain. The CDR3 runs 15 residues. Trimming took 4 bases from V and 10 from J, leaving 23 bases between them. The CDR3 DNA is TGTGCCAGAAGCCCGGACAGTCTACCCCCCGGGCGAGCTTTCTTT. The encoded protein is CARSPDSLPPGRAFF.

V is TRBV7-6 and J is TRBJ2-7, with 7 bases matching TRBD2. Germline CDR1 reads SGHVS; CDR2 reads FNYEAQ. The CDR3 is made up of 13 amino acids. J lost 6 bases, V lost 5 bases, and 7 bases had no gene match. The CDR3 is CASSLGRHTEQYF. CDR3 nucleotides: TGTGCCAGCAGCCTCGGGAGGCACACCGAGCAGTACTTC.

This sequence joins TRBV29-1 and TRBJ2-6; D remains ambiguous. This CDR3 is built from 15 residues. The V gene's germline CDR1 is SQVTM and CDR2 ANQGSEA. V lost 7 bases to trimming and J lost 0 bases, with 13 bases between them. The CDR3 loop reads CSATDIFSGANVLTF. CDR3 DNA: TGCAGCGCCACCGACATCTTCTCTGGGGCCAACGTCCTGACTTTC.

This clone was counted a few times. V usage is TRBV19 and J usage is TRBJ2-1; TRBD2 is a possible D gene (6 bases). Deletions cut 10 bases from V and 9 bases from J, with 10 bases between. The V gene's germline CDR1 is LNHDA and CDR2 SQIVND (reference sequence). CDR3 length equals 10 residues. Written as DNA, the CDR3 is TGTGCCATTACTAGCCTTGAGCAGTTCTTC. It codes for CAITSLEQFF. The complete variable domain, with remaining parts taken from reference TRBV19 and TRBJ2-1, reads DGGITQSPKYLFRKEGQNVTLSCEQNLNHDAMYWYRQDPGQGLRLIYYSQIVNDFQKGDIAEGYSVSREKKESFPLTVTSAQKNPTAFYLCAITSLEQFFGPGTRLTVL.

The CDR3 nucleotides read TGTGCCAGCAGTACGGGACAGGGGAGAGGCTACACCTTC. This codes for CASSTGQGRGYTF. The rearrangement uses TRBV6-5 and TRBJ1-2, with 10 positions matching TRBD1. CDR3 length: 13 amino acids. Germline CDR1 is MNHEY and CDR2 is SVGAGI. V shed 5 bases and J 8 bases; nucleotides not matched to a gene: 5.

The chain couples TRBV4-1 to TRBJ1-5, with no clear D. CDR3 size: 14 residues. Trimming removed 6 bases at V and 4 bases at J, with 13 bases between. CDR1 and CDR2 from the germline V gene are MGHRA and YSYEKL. CDR3 in DNA: TGCGCCAGCAGTCGGACTAGCCCAAATCAGCCCCAGCATTTT. Amino acid sequence: CASSRTSPNQPQHF.

This chain connects TRBV7-8 to TRBJ1-1; D is unresolved. V shed 5 bases and J shed 1 base, with 11 bases lying between them. The CDR3 runs to 14 residues. CDR1 and CDR2 (germline): SGHVS, FQNEAQ. The CDR3 DNA reads as TGTGCCAGCAGCCCTTTCCCCGGGAACACTGAAGCTTTCTTT. Translating gives CASSPFPGNTEAFF.

This clone has more than one count but fewer than ten. V usage is TRBV28 and J usage is TRBJ1-5; the D is unclear. This CDR3 has 16 amino acids. V was pared by 5 bases and J by 9 bases, with 23 bases between. The germline V gene encodes CDR1 MDHEN and CDR2 SYDVKM. The CDR3 loop reads CASSPSDGIRGWPQHF. As DNA, the CDR3 is TGTGCCAGCAGTCCCTCGGACGGGATTCGGGGTTGGCCCCAGCATTTT. Based on the CDR3 plus reference TRBV28 and TRBJ1-5, the full variable domain is DVKVTQSSRYLVKRTGEKVFLECVQDMDHENMFWYRQDPGLGLRLIYFSYDVKMKEKGDIPEGYSVSREKKERFSLILESASTNQTSMYLCASSPSDGIRGWPQHFGDGTRLSIL.

As concerns this clone: Other DNA variants within this sample encode the same CDR3. The chain employs TRBV5-1 and TRBJ2-5; 9 bases agree with TRBD1. Trimming at V came to 4 bases and at J to 6 bases, leaving 4 bases not matched to a gene. This CDR3 is built from 13 residues. CDR1 is SGHRS and CDR2 is YFSETQ in the germline V gene. The CDR3, as DNA: TGCGCCAGCAGCCCGGGACAGGGTAAGACCCAGTACTTC. This sequence encodes CASSPGQGKTQYF.

The chain recombines TRBV25-1 with TRBJ1-2; maybe TRBD1 (5 bases). Germline assignment: CDR1 MGHDK and CDR2 SYGVNS. The CDR3 loop spans 13 amino acids. V was pared by 7 bases and J by 6 bases, with 15 bases between. The CDR3 region is CASNRGGADGYTF. The CDR3, as DNA: TGTGCCAGCAATCGCGGGGGAGCTGATGGCTACACCTTC.

This chain uses TRBV4-2 with TRBJ2-7, with 8 bases matching TRBD2. The CDR3 length is 16 residues. Trimming took 0 bases from V and 6 from J; bases not matched to a gene: 10. CDR1 is LGHNA, CDR2 YNFKEQ, per germline. CDR3 nucleotides: TGTGCCAGCAGCCAAGATCCAGCGGGAGCTACCTCCGAGCAGTACTTC. Protein: CASSQDPAGATSEQYF.

This clone was seen once. CDR3 sequence: CASSLEGRGTYEQYF. The DNA for the CDR3 is TGTGCCAGCAGCTTAGAGGGGCGGGGAACCTACGAGCAGTACTTC. V usage is TRBV7-2 and J usage is TRBJ2-7, with D perhaps matching TRBD2 (6 bases). Germline loops: CDR1 SGHTA, CDR2 FQGNSA. The CDR3 spans 15 residues. Between the trimmed V and J ends, which lost 1 base and 2 bases, there was a span of 12 bases.

The chain employs TRBV5-1 and TRBJ2-1, with D possibly TRBD1 on 6 matching bases. The CDR3 loop spans 14 amino acids. V lost 4 bases and J lost 6, with 14 bases in between. Looked up from germline, CDR1 is SGHRS and CDR2 is YFSETQ. The CDR3 region has the DNA TGCGCCAGCAGCCCTTTCACAGGGTCCAATGAGCAGTTCTTC. Amino acid sequence: CASSPFTGSNEQFF.

The V call is TRBV11-2, the J call TRBJ2-4; 14 nucleotides line up with TRBD2. Germline V CDR1 and CDR2: SGHAT, FQNNGV. The CDR3 has 14 amino acids. Losses at the gene ends were 3 bases for V and 9 bases for J; bases not matched to a gene: 1. CDR3 nucleotides: TGTGCCAGCAGCTTGGGACTAGCGGGAGTCATTCAGTACTTC. Its translation is CASSLGLAGVIQYF.

This chain uses TRBV9 with TRBJ2-1, with 8 bases lining up with TRBD2. V gave up 4 bases and J gave up 8 bases; unmatched junction bases: 20. Per germline, CDR1 SGDLS and CDR2 YYNGEE. There are 18 residues in the CDR3. The CDR3 DNA follows: TGTGCCAGCAGCTTCTCCCTTTCGGGACTAGTATCGATCCATGAGCAGTTCTTC. This gives the protein CASSFSLSGLVSIHEQFF. The full variable domain, its missing parts supplied by reference TRBV9 and TRBJ2-1, is DSGVTQTPKHLITATGQRVTLRCSPRSGDLSVYWYQQSLDQGLQFLIQYYNGEERAKGNILERFSAQQFPDLHSELNLSSLELGDSALYFCASSFSLSGLVSIHEQFFGPGTRLTVL.

This clone was counted once. J is TRBJ2-2 and V is TRBV11-2; TRBD1 might be the D (6 bases). Germline V gene data show CDR1 as SGHAT and CDR2 as FQNNGV. The CDR3 has 15 amino acids. Trimming pared 2 bases from V and 1 base from J, leaving 8 bases between. For the CDR3, the DNA is TGTGCCAGCAGCTTAAGCAGGGGGAACACCGGGGAGCTGTTTTTT. Translated: CASSLSRGNTGELFF.

The gene calls are TRBV29-1 and TRBJ1-1; the D is unclear. There are 14 residues in the CDR3. The V end lost 6 bases, the J end lost 4 bases, and 18 bases lay between the germline ends. The V gene's germline CDR1 is SQVTM and CDR2 ANQGSEA. The CDR3 sequence is CSVAGSPKGTEAFF. CDR3 DNA sequence: TGCAGCGTGGCGGGTTCTCCCAAGGGCACTGAAGCTTTCTTT. The full variable domain, its missing parts supplied by reference TRBV29-1 and TRBJ1-1, is SAVISQKPSRDICQRGTSLTIQCQVDSQVTMMFWYRQQPGQSLTLIATANQGSEATYESGFVIDKFPISRPNLTFSTLTVSNMSPEDSSIYLCSVAGSPKGTEAFFGQGTRLTVV.

The V and J genes are TRBV19 and TRBJ2-1, with TRBD2 identical over 8 bases. J was trimmed by 5 bases and V by 7 bases; bases with no gene match: 7. Germline CDR1 and CDR2: LNHDA and SQIVND (reference sequence). CDR3 length: 14 amino acids. CDR3 sequence: CASTKREWDNEQFF. The DNA for the CDR3 is TGTGCCAGTACCAAGCGGGAGTGGGACAATGAGCAGTTCTTC.

The chain combines TRBV27 with TRBJ2-7; 7 bases align to TRBD1. Germline CDR1 and CDR2: MNHEY and SMNVEV (reference sequence). V shed 5 bases and J 0 bases; nucleotides not matched to a gene: 10. This CDR3 comprises 16 residues. DNA of the CDR3: TGTGCCAGCAGTGGCAGACAGGGACCAGTCTCCTACGAGCAGTACTTC. Its protein is CASSGRQGPVSYEQYF.

This chain joins TRBV5-4 and TRBJ2-1; TRBD2 aligns across 11 bases. The germline V gene has CDR1 SGHNT and CDR2 YYREEE (reference sequence). The CDR3 length is 18 residues. V was pared by 4 bases and J by 0 bases, with 9 bases of the junction left unmatched. The CDR3 loop reads CASSGGSGRATSYNEQFF. DNA for the CDR3: TGTGCCAGCAGCGGGGGTAGCGGGAGGGCGACCTCCTACAATGAGCAGTTCTTC. The full variable domain, its missing parts supplied by reference TRBV5-4 and TRBJ2-1, is ETGVTQSPTHLIKTRGQQVTLRCSSQSGHNTVSWYQQALGQGPQFIFQYYREEENGRGNFPPRFSGLQFPNYSSELNVNALELDDSALYLCASSGGSGRATSYNEQFFGPGTRLTVL.

The V gene is TRBV18, the J gene TRBJ2-7; 8 nucleotides agree with TRBD1. CDR3 length: 15 amino acids. J was trimmed by 6 bases and V by 6 bases; bases with no gene match: 13. The germline V gene encodes CDR1 KGHSH and CDR2 LQKENI. The CDR3 coding sequence is TGTGCCAGCTCCGCAAGGGCGCAGGGGGCGGTCGAGCAGTACTTC. Translated: CASSARAQGAVEQYF.

This clone has just one count. A junction end diverges from the germline sequence, so it may reflect a read error. The V gene is TRBV7-7, the J gene TRBJ2-5; D may be TRBD1 (5 bases). The V gene's germline CDR1 is SSHAT and CDR2 FNYEAQ (reference sequence). There are 13 residues in the CDR3. The CDR3 region has the DNA TGTGCTAGCAGCCCGACAGAAGAAGAGACCCAGTACTTC. As protein: CASSPTEEETQYF.

The chain couples TRBV27 to TRBJ1-4, with TRBD1 identical over 8 bases. The V segment lost 3 bases and the J segment 8 bases; nucleotides outside the gene matches: 11. Germline CDR1 and CDR2: MNHEY and SMNVEV (reference sequence). This CDR3 region has 16 residues. CDR3 amino acids: CASSLQGAPTEEKLFF. The CDR3 coding sequence is TGTGCCAGCAGTTTGCAGGGGGCCCCGACTGAGGAAAAACTGTTTTTT.

This clone was observed a handful of times. V is TRBV6-1 and J is TRBJ2-1; a weak D match, TRBD1 (6 bases). V was pared by 6 bases and J by 5 bases, with 17 bases between. CDR3 size: 15 residues. CDR1 and CDR2 (germline): MNHNS, SASEGT. CDR3 amino acids: CASSPTAGTHNEQFF. CDR3 DNA: TGTGCCAGCAGCCCAACGGCCGGGACACACAATGAGCAGTTCTTC.